One and the same sample provided the 30 T cell receptor beta chains below, sequenced in a study of control samples from healthy donors and cancer patients. Sequencing used immunoSEQ multiplex PCR; TCRdb keeps in-frame clones, though not all of them. The sample lists about 3,000 clones, about 93% occurring once. The specimen sequenced was PBMCs. These receptors were collected from a man aged 70-80 years with lung cancer.

This sequence joins TRBV2 and TRBJ2-5, with 9 bases matching TRBD2. This CDR3 spans 15 amino acids. CDR1 and CDR2 (germline): SNHLY, FYNNEI. Losses at the gene ends were 3 bases for V and 5 bases for J; bases not matched to a gene: 7. CDR3 region: CASSDTGGGAETQYF. Here the CDR3 DNA reads TGTGCCAGCAGTGATACGGGCGGGGGGGCGGAGACCCAGTACTTC.

This sequence joins TRBV9 and TRBJ2-3, with 8 bases fitting TRBD2. Germline loops: CDR1 SGDLS, CDR2 YYNGEE. Trimming at V came to 0 bases and at J to 2 bases, leaving 5 bases not matched to a gene. CDR3 size: 16 residues. The CDR3 is CASSVEGGGTTDTQYF. The CDR3 DNA follows: TGTGCCAGCAGCGTAGAAGGCGGGGGGACCACAGATACGCAGTATTTT.

This clone has a single count. This rearrangement joins TRBV7-3 to TRBJ1-1; no firm D call. V lost 0 bases to trimming and J lost 6 bases, with 8 bases between them. Germline CDR1 is SGHTA and CDR2 is FQGTGA. The CDR3 consists of 13 residues. This CDR3 is CASSLTKDAEAFF. The CDR3 nucleotides read TGTGCCAGCAGCTTAACAAAGGACGCTGAAGCTTTCTTT.

This clone came up once. V usage is TRBV7-8 and J usage is TRBJ2-6; D is uncertain. The CDR3 is 16 amino acids. The V end was cut by 1 base, the J end by 0 bases, with 7 bases between. Germline CDR1 reads SGHVS; CDR2 reads FQNEAQ. CDR3 in DNA: TGTGCCAGCAGCTTAGAGGCACACTCTGGGGCCAACGTCCTGACTTTC. Encoded protein: CASSLEAHSGANVLTF.

The chain is built from TRBV7-9 and TRBJ1-2, with D unclear. CDR1 SEHNR and CDR2 FQNEAQ come from the germline V gene (reference sequence). This CDR3 spans 12 amino acids. Trimming removed 5 bases at V and 8 bases at J, with 12 bases between. This CDR3 reads CASSVLDRGYTF. The CDR3 region has the DNA TGTGCCAGCAGCGTACTTGATCGCGGCTACACCTTC.

The V gene is TRBV19, the J gene TRBJ2-7; D is perhaps TRBD1 or TRBD2 (5 bases each). Germline loops: CDR1 LNHDA, CDR2 SQIVND (reference sequence). V lost 8 bases, J lost 3 bases, and 14 bases lay in between. This CDR3 has 13 residues. In nucleotides, the CDR3 is TGTGCCAGTTCGGGGACGGTTGGCTACGAGCAGTACTTC. Protein sequence: CASSGTVGYEQYF.

This clone was recorded once. The chain carries TRBV7-3 and TRBJ2-3; 7 bases align to TRBD2. V was pared by 3 bases and J by 8 bases, with 11 bases of the junction left unmatched. The germline V gene encodes CDR1 SGHTA and CDR2 FQGTGA. The CDR3 has 15 residues. The chain's CDR3 is CASSLVWASGVTQYF. The DNA of the CDR3 is TGTGCCAGCAGCTTGGTTTGGGCTAGCGGTGTTACGCAGTATTTT.

The J gene is TRBJ1-2, the V gene TRBV6-5; D might be TRBD1 (6 bases). Germline assignment: CDR1 MNHEY and CDR2 SVGAGI. V gave up 6 bases and J gave up 8 bases, with 22 bases separating them. The CDR3 covers 15 residues. CDR3 coding DNA: TGTGCCAGCAGCCCCGAGGGGGGCCGAGGTTCGGGCTACACCTTC. Translating it yields CASSPEGGRGSGYTF.

DNA for the CDR3: TGTGCCAGTAGTATCGACAGGGTCGGTGGCTACACCTTC. Residues: CASSIDRVGGYTF. This chain uses TRBV19 with TRBJ1-2, with 7 nucleotides matching TRBD1. J gave up 7 bases and V 3 bases, and 5 bases lay outside the gene matches. The CDR3 length is 13 residues. Germline CDR1 reads LNHDA; CDR2 reads SQIVND (reference sequence). The full variable domain, completed using reference TRBV19 and TRBJ1-2, is DGGITQSPKYLFRKEGQNVTLSCEQNLNHDAMYWYRQDPGQGLRLIYYSQIVNDFQKGDIAEGYSVSREKKESFPLTVTSAQKNPTAFYLCASSIDRVGGYTFGSGTRLTVV.

The V and J genes are TRBV9 and TRBJ2-3; TRBD2 matches at 7 bases. This CDR3 has 15 residues. V shed 0 bases and J 6 bases; nucleotides not matched to a gene: 7. In germline, CDR1 is SGDLS, CDR2 YYNGEE. In DNA, the CDR3 is TGTGCCAGCAGCGTAGAGGGAGGGTTCAGGGATACGCAGTATTTT. This sequence encodes CASSVEGGFRDTQYF.

The chain combines TRBV27 with TRBJ1-4; D perhaps matches TRBD1 (5 bases). This CDR3 is built from 14 residues. Germline CDR1 reads MNHEY; CDR2 reads SMNVEV (reference sequence). V lost 6 bases to trimming and J lost 8 bases, with 16 bases between them. CDR3 nucleotides: TGTGCCAGCAGCCGGGGGAGCTCTCGGGAAAAACTGTTTTTT. Protein product: CASSRGSSREKLFF. The whole variable domain, filled in from reference TRBV27 and TRBJ1-4, reads EAQVTQNPRYLITVTGKKLTVTCSQNMNHEYMSWYRQDPGLGLRQIYYSMNVEVTDKGDVPEGYKVSRKEKRNFPLILESPSPNQTSLYFCASSRGSSREKLFFGSGTQLSVL.

This clone was recorded a few times. The gene calls are TRBV25-1 and TRBJ2-2, with D maybe TRBD1 (6 bases). V shed 5 bases and J shed 3 bases, with 10 bases lying between them. The CDR3 has 14 residues. The germline V gene encodes CDR1 MGHDK and CDR2 SYGVNS. The CDR3: CASSLPGDTGELFF. The CDR3 nucleotides read TGTGCCAGCAGTCTCCCAGGGGACACCGGGGAGCTGTTTTTT.

This chain connects TRBV5-6 to TRBJ2-3; 7 nucleotides line up with TRBD1. The CDR3 sequence is 15 residues long. CDR1 and CDR2 from the germline V gene are SGHDT and YYEEEE. The J segment lost 2 bases and the V segment lost 4 bases, leaving 7 bases of the junction unmatched. CDR3 residues: CASSPPTGITDTQYF. The CDR3 region has the DNA TGTGCCAGCAGCCCCCCGACAGGGATCACAGATACGCAGTATTTT.

V and J are TRBV6-6 and TRBJ2-7, with unresolved D. In germline, CDR1 is MNHNY, CDR2 SVGAGI (reference sequence). Trimming took off 0 bases at V and 2 bases at J, with 2 bases between the two ends. The CDR3 has 12 residues. CDR3 loop: CASSYSTYEQYF. CDR3 nucleotide sequence: TGTGCCAGCAGTTACTCAACCTACGAGCAGTACTTC.

The gene calls are TRBV30 and TRBJ2-1; 7 nucleotides match TRBD1. The germline V gene encodes CDR1 GTSNPN and CDR2 SVGIG (reference sequence). V dropped 1 base and J dropped 4; count of bases not matched to a gene: 4. This CDR3 contains 14 residues. Here the CDR3 reads CAWSAGQKYNEQFF. In nucleotides, the CDR3 is TGTGCCTGGAGTGCGGGACAGAAATACAATGAGCAGTTCTTC.

The chain is built from TRBV18 and TRBJ2-2; D perhaps matches TRBD1 (6 bases). The germline V gene has CDR1 KGHSH and CDR2 LQKENI. V was cut by 1 base and J by 0 bases, with 12 bases left in between. There are 17 residues in the CDR3. In DNA, the CDR3 is TGTGCCAGCTCACCACGCACAGGGCCTACGAACACCGGGGAGCTGTTTTTT. Translating gives CASSPRTGPTNTGELFF.

This chain joins TRBV6-5 and TRBJ2-5; no definite D call. This CDR3 spans 13 amino acids. Trimming took off 4 bases at V and 5 bases at J, with 11 bases between the two ends. Per the germline V gene, CDR1 is MNHEY and CDR2 is SVGAGI. CDR3: CASSFSRAETQYF. CDR3 DNA sequence: TGTGCCAGCAGTTTCTCAAGGGCGGAGACCCAGTACTTC.

The chain has TRBV5-5 and TRBJ1-2; no firm D call. Germline CDR1 reads SGHKS; CDR2 reads YYEKEE (reference sequence). V lost 2 bases and J 12 bases, leaving 20 bases between the germline ends. CDR3 length: 14 residues. CDR3 sequence reads: CASSFSRVQLRNTF. CDR3 nucleotides: TGTGCCAGCAGCTTTTCTCGGGTACAGCTCAGGAACACCTTC.

This rearrangement joins TRBV30 to TRBJ1-3; D uncertain. Germline V gene sequence: CDR1 GTSNPN, CDR2 SVGIG (reference sequence). The CDR3 is made up of 12 amino acids. Trimming took off 4 bases at V and 0 bases at J, with 4 bases between the two ends. In DNA form, the CDR3 reads TGTGCCTGGAAAGCCTCTGGAAACACCATATATTTT. Residues: CAWKASGNTIYF.

This clone was counted once. V usage is TRBV3-1 (or the pseudogene TRBV3-2) and J usage is TRBJ1-5, with D perhaps matching TRBD1 (5 bases). V dropped 0 bases and J dropped 7 bases, with 13 bases sitting between them. Germline CDR1 LGHDT, CDR2 YNNKEL (reference sequence). This CDR3 region has 15 residues. CDR3 in DNA: TGTGCCAGCAGCCAAGATGTGCATCCAGGGCAGCCCCAGCATTTT. Encoded protein: CASSQDVHPGQPQHF.

The rearrangement links TRBV6-1 to TRBJ1-6; TRBD1 matches 7 bases. V was pared by 4 bases and J by 5 bases, with 8 bases of the junction left unmatched. Germline V gene lookup returns CDR1 MNHNS and CDR2 SASEGT. This CDR3 comprises 16 residues. Here the CDR3 DNA reads TGTGCCAGCAGTGCCGACTTGACAGGGAATAATTCACCCCTCCACTTT. Protein product: CASSADLTGNNSPLHF.

This chain joins TRBV4-1 and TRBJ2-2; D call uncertain. The CDR3 spans 15 residues. V dropped 3 bases and J dropped 0 bases, with 8 bases sitting between them. Germline V CDR1 and CDR2: MGHRA, YSYEKL. CDR3 in DNA: TGCGCCAGCAGCCAGGGCGGTCCGAACACCGGGGAGCTGTTTTTT. It specifies CASSQGGPNTGELFF.

V is TRBV7-9 and J is TRBJ2-6; 8 positions agree with TRBD1. Losses at the gene ends were 5 bases for V and 7 bases for J; bases not matched to a gene: 4. The V gene's germline CDR1 is SEHNR and CDR2 FQNEAQ (reference sequence). This CDR3 is built from 14 residues. In nucleotides, the CDR3 is TGTGCCAGCAGCGCACAGGGGGGAGCCAACGTCCTGACTTTC. It encodes CASSAQGGANVLTF.

This chain links TRBV12-2 with TRBJ2-7; no check of the table's D call, TRBD1, against the DNA was made. TRBV12-2 is termed a pseudogene. This CDR3 has 14 residues. DNA of the CDR3: TGTGCAAGTCGCCCCCGGGACAGGGGCCACGAGCAGTACTTC. This sequence encodes CASRPRDRGHEQYF.

This chain joins TRBV10-3 and TRBJ2-7, with D maybe TRBD1 (5 bases). The V end lost 3 bases, the J end lost 2 bases, and 11 bases lay between the germline ends. The CDR3 sequence is 14 residues long. Germline CDR1 ENHRY, CDR2 SYGVKD. CDR3 protein: CAISDPTGTYEQYF. CDR3 DNA sequence: TGTGCCATCAGTGACCCCACAGGAACCTACGAGCAGTACTTC.

The rearrangement uses TRBV6-5 and TRBJ1-1, with 7 bases lining up with TRBD1. Germline V gene lookup returns CDR1 MNHEY and CDR2 SVGAGI. V lost 6 bases and J lost 6; bases outside the gene matches: 10. The CDR3 consists of 14 residues. The CDR3 sequence: CASRSTRDRAEAFF. CDR3 nucleotide sequence: TGTGCCAGCAGATCAACCCGGGACAGAGCTGAAGCTTTCTTT.

The chain joins TRBV11-2 to TRBJ2-5; the D gene is possibly TRBD2 (5 bases). The CDR3 is 15 amino acids. The V end lost 1 base, the J end lost 5 bases, and 14 bases lay between the germline ends. Germline V gives CDR1 SGHAT, CDR2 FQNNGV. CDR3 protein: CASSLVPLGGETQYF. DNA of the CDR3: TGTGCCAGCAGCTTAGTCCCACTAGGTGGTGAGACCCAGTACTTC.

This chain joins TRBV6-2 or TRBV6-3 and TRBJ2-1, with D possibly TRBD2 on 5 matching bases. The CDR3 loop spans 14 amino acids. V shed 2 bases and J shed 5 bases, with 10 bases lying between them. The germline gives CDR1 MNHEY, CDR2 SVGEGT. For the CDR3, the DNA is TGTGCCAGCAGTTACGCTAGCCCCCACAATGAGCAGTTCTTC. This codes for CASSYASPHNEQFF.

V is TRBV11-2 and J is TRBJ2-7; 7 bases line up with TRBD2. From germline, CDR1 is SGHAT and CDR2 FQNNGV. After removal of 1 base from V and 0 bases from J, the junction contained 3 bases not matched to a gene. This CDR3 contains 15 residues. The CDR3 nucleotides read TGTGCCAGCAGCTTAGCTAGCGGCCTCTCCTACGAGCAGTACTTC. Its translation: CASSLASGLSYEQYF.

The CDR3 loop is CASSPALTGLSYEQYF. Here the CDR3 DNA reads TGCGCCAGCAGCCCCGCCCTTACAGGACTATCCTACGAGCAGTACTTC. The J gene is TRBJ2-7, the V gene TRBV4-1; D is possibly TRBD2 (6 bases). This CDR3 has 16 residues. Germline-derived CDR1 and CDR2 are MGHRA and YSYEKL. The V and J ends lost 4 bases and 1 base respectively, with 17 bases between them.